This T cell receptor beta chain emerged from a study of blood T cell repertoires in COVID-19. Study as a whole: Acute and convalescent COVID-19 samples came from the United States, Italy and Spain.

TCRdb's copy holds only in-frame clones and misses some; the assay was immunoSEQ multiplex PCR. The sample has over 90,000 clones, approximately 90% seen once. This CDR3 contains 12 residues. Germline V gene sequence: CDR1 MNHEY, CDR2 SMNVEV (reference sequence). V lost 7 bases to trimming and J lost 3 bases, with 10 bases between them. The sequencing input was peripheral blood. The chain recombines TRBV27 with TRBJ2-7, with D hard to call. This clonotype was sampled from a man aged 50 to 59 with active COVID-19. The DNA of the CDR3 is TGTGCCAGCATAACTGTTAACTACGAGCAGTACTTC. As protein: CASITVNYEQYF.